The T cell receptor beta chain under discussion was sequenced for a study of CD8 T cells in ankylosing spondylitis. The sample holds a few counts of this clonotype. TCRdb processed the 5' RACE reads anew with MiXCR; each CDR3 protein has one entry. The sample lists 130,000 or so distinct CDR3 sequences, 7% occurring once. This CDR3 has 15 residues. From germline, CDR1 is DFQATT and CDR2 SNEGSKA (reference sequence). The germline V and J ends were trimmed by 0 bases and 0 bases, with 11 bases remaining between them. The receptor was derived from a male donor with ankylosing spondylitis or in good health (not recorded which). The sequenced sample consisted of blood, either unsorted or a sorted T cell fraction (not recorded which). The chain recombines TRBV20-1 with TRBJ1-1, with D tentatively TRBD1 (5 bases). CDR3 nucleotide sequence: TGCAGTGCTAGAGAGGAGGGGCCCATGAACACTGAAGCTTTCTTT. This gives the protein CSAREEGPMNTEAFF.